These 26 T cell receptor beta chains were all obtained from the same sample, sequenced in a study of cytomegalovirus exposure and HLA in healthy donors (TCRdb year 2017). Libraries came from the immunoSEQ multiplex PCR assay. For the multiplex PCR, a mixture combining 60 forward primers for TCR Vbeta segments and 13 reverse primers for TCR Jbeta segments was used. TCRdb took this table from immuneACCESS and kept in-frame rearrangements with V and J called. Such tables lack part of the clones; where checked against another copy, unresolved V genes explain under half of the gap, and the rest is unexplained. The sample table holds fewer than 250,000 clones, of which 65% to 75% were seen once. The ten most abundant clones make up under 2% of the sample. The specimen sequenced was PBMCs. Receptor source: a woman under 40 in good health and CMV-seronegative.

The chain links TRBV30 to TRBJ1-6, with no clear D. The V and J ends lost 3 bases and 7 bases respectively, with 10 bases between them. The CDR3 is 13 residues long. Germline assignment: CDR1 GTSNPN and CDR2 SVGIG (reference sequence). The CDR3 reads CAWRSANNSPLHF. CDR3 sequence (DNA): TGTGCCTGGAGAAGTGCGAACAATTCACCCCTCCACTTT.

The J gene is TRBJ2-1, the V gene TRBV5-4; D remains unclear. Germline CDR1 reads SGHNT; CDR2 reads YYREEE (reference sequence). There are 15 residues in the CDR3. The V gene lost 4 bases and the J gene lost 5 bases, with 16 bases spanning the gap. CDR3 in amino acids: CASSRNLASNNEQFF. For the CDR3, the DNA is TGTGCCAGCAGCCGTAATTTGGCATCAAACAATGAGCAGTTCTTC.

V is TRBV5-1 and J is TRBJ2-7; no definite D call. This CDR3 contains 13 residues. V was clipped by 1 base and J by 3 bases, with 8 bases between them. Germline V gene data show CDR1 as SGHRS and CDR2 as YFSETQ. The CDR3 is CASSLQRHYEQYF. The CDR3 region has the DNA TGCGCCAGCAGCTTGCAGAGACACTACGAGCAGTACTTC.

V usage is TRBV29-1 and J usage is TRBJ1-2; no clear D gene. This CDR3 has 11 residues. V was trimmed by 2 bases and J by 4 bases, leaving 5 bases between them. From germline, CDR1 is SQVTM and CDR2 ANQGSEA. CDR3 sequence: CSVESLYGYTF. The CDR3 nucleotides are TGCAGCGTTGAAAGCCTCTATGGCTACACCTTC.

V and J are TRBV18 and TRBJ1-2, with D uncertain. The CDR3 runs to 14 residues. The germline gives CDR1 KGHSH, CDR2 LQKENI. The V and J ends lost 5 bases and 3 bases respectively, with 13 bases between them. Here the CDR3 DNA reads TGTGCCAGCTCAATGGGATCAGCGGACTATGGCTACACCTTC. Its translation: CASSMGSADYGYTF. Based on the CDR3 plus reference TRBV18 and TRBJ1-2, the full variable domain is NAGVMQNPRHLVRRRGQEARLRCSPMKGHSHVYWYRQLPEEGLKFMVYLQKENIIDESGMPKERFSAEFPKEGPSILRIQQVVRGDSAAYFCASSMGSADYGYTFGSGTRLTVV.

This clone was counted only a few times. The chain couples TRBV9 to TRBJ2-5; 8 nucleotides match TRBD2. There are 14 residues in the CDR3. Germline CDR1 and CDR2: SGDLS and YYNGEE. J lost 3 bases, V lost 1 base, and 2 bases had no gene match. The CDR3 nucleotides are TGTGCCAGCAGCGTACAAGCGGGAGAAGAGACCCAGTACTTC. Its translation is CASSVQAGEETQYF.

This clone has only one observation. This sequence joins TRBV5-1 and TRBJ1-4; D gene uncertain. Germline CDR1 SGHRS, CDR2 YFSETQ. The CDR3 covers 12 residues. V dropped 2 bases and J dropped 6 bases, with 5 bases sitting between them. The CDR3 protein is CASSLTDEKLFF. The CDR3, as DNA: TGCGCCAGCAGCTTAACAGATGAAAAACTGTTTTTT.

The V gene is TRBV4-1, the J gene TRBJ2-2, with TRBD2 matching 9 bases. Germline V lookup: CDR1 MGHRA, CDR2 YSYEKL. This CDR3 spans 17 amino acids. V was pared by 0 bases and J by 7 bases, with 9 bases of the junction left unmatched. The CDR3 DNA reads as TGCGCCAGCAGCCAAGAGAGAGTAGCGGGAGTCGTCGGGGAGCTGTTTTTT. Translated, it gives CASSQERVAGVVGELFF.

This clone was seen a handful of times. The rearrangement uses TRBV14 and TRBJ1-1; D is unclear. V lost 0 bases to trimming and J lost 3 bases, with 5 bases between them. CDR3 length equals 13 residues. Germline V lookup: CDR1 SGHDN, CDR2 FVKESK. CDR3 amino acids: CASSQDSYTEAFF. Written as DNA, the CDR3 is TGTGCCAGCAGCCAAGATTCCTACACTGAAGCTTTCTTT.

This clone was seen a handful of times. The genes are TRBV6-6 and TRBJ1-2; no clear D gene. Trimming stripped 6 bases from V and 3 bases from J, with 8 bases between. This CDR3 comprises 12 residues. CDR1 is MNHNY and CDR2 is SVGAGI in the germline V gene (reference sequence). The CDR3 nucleotides are TGTGCCAGCAGGGTCAGCGACTATGGCTACACCTTC. Its protein product is CASRVSDYGYTF.

This CDR3 is CASRFSGGQETQYF. The CDR3 DNA is TGCGCCAGCAGGTTTAGCGGGGGCCAAGAGACCCAGTACTTC. The chain employs TRBV10-2 and TRBJ2-5, with TRBD2 identical over 9 bases. This CDR3 has 14 amino acids. Germline V gene lookup returns CDR1 WSHSY and CDR2 SAAADI. The V segment lost 6 bases and the J segment 1 base; nucleotides outside the gene matches: 3.

This clone has just a few counts. The genes are TRBV29-1 and TRBJ2-7, with 8 bases fitting TRBD1. The CDR3 is 16 amino acids. Trimming removed 0 bases from V and 0 bases from J; junction bases left unmatched: 7. Germline loops: CDR1 SQVTM, CDR2 ANQGSEA. CDR3 protein: CSVEDRATGASYEQYF. The CDR3 coding sequence is TGCAGCGTTGAAGATCGGGCGACAGGGGCCTCCTACGAGCAGTACTTC.

The rearrangement links TRBV2 to TRBJ2-3; no clear D gene. Germline CDR1 and CDR2: SNHLY and FYNNEI. Trimming took 5 bases from V and 10 from J, leaving 10 bases between them. The CDR3 is 11 residues long. The DNA of the CDR3 is TGTGCCAGCAGTCCCTCTTCCGCGCAGTATTTT. Protein sequence: CASSPSSAQYF. Complete variable domain (other parts from reference TRBV2 and TRBJ2-3): EPEVTQTPSHQVTQMGQEVILRCVPISNHLYFYWYRQILGQKVEFLVSFYNNEISEKSEIFDDQFSVERPDGSNFTLKIRSTKLEDSAMYFCASSPSSAQYFGPGTRLTVL.

The CDR3 loop is CASSWAGADEQFF. The DNA of the CDR3 is TGTGCCAGCAGCTGGGCAGGGGCGGATGAGCAGTTCTTC. The chain carries TRBV21-1 and TRBJ2-1; the D call of TRBD1 is as the table states it, not checked on the DNA. TRBV21-1 is shown as a pseudogene. The CDR3 runs 13 residues.

The rearrangement uses TRBV5-1 and TRBJ2-7; 12 nucleotides agree with TRBD2. The CDR3 consists of 15 residues. Unmatched junction bases numbered 8, after V lost 4 bases and J lost 6 bases. Per the germline V gene, CDR1 is SGHRS and CDR2 is YFSETQ. CDR3 region: CASSGRLAGVAEQYF. CDR3 bases: TGCGCCAGCAGCGGCCGACTAGCGGGAGTAGCCGAGCAGTACTTC.

The CDR3 DNA follows: TGTGCCACCATGGGGGGGATAGACCTTTATGGCTACACCTTC. Protein: CATMGGIDLYGYTF. J is TRBJ1-2 and V is TRBV30; D may be TRBD1 (5 bases). The ends were cut back, 8 bases at V and 5 bases at J, with 21 bases in the middle. CDR3 length: 14 residues. From germline, CDR1 is GTSNPN and CDR2 SVGIG (reference sequence).

The V call is TRBV2, the J call TRBJ1-4; no clear D. Germline CDR1 reads SNHLY; CDR2 reads FYNNEI. V was trimmed by 0 bases and J by 14 bases, leaving 25 bases between them. The CDR3 sequence is 17 residues long. The CDR3: CASSEALRVLGELGLFF. CDR3 bases: TGTGCCAGCAGTGAAGCGCTTCGGGTTCTCGGGGAGTTAGGGCTGTTTTTT.

In its sample, this clone was seen a few times. The same CDR3 also results from other DNA sequences found in this sample. The chain couples TRBV6-1 to TRBJ1-1; TRBD1 aligns across 8 bases. Germline assignment: CDR1 MNHNS and CDR2 SASEGT. The CDR3 totals 13 residues. V gave up 5 bases and J gave up 4 bases; unmatched junction bases: 3. The chain's CDR3 is CASSPQGGTEAFF. The DNA of the CDR3 is TGTGCCAGCAGTCCACAGGGGGGCACTGAAGCTTTCTTT.

This clone was seen more than once but under ten times. This chain links TRBV7-9 with TRBJ2-1; maybe TRBD1 (5 bases). Trimming stripped 1 base from V and 6 bases from J, with 16 bases between. CDR3 length: 16 amino acids. From germline, CDR1 is SEHNR and CDR2 FQNEAQ (reference sequence). As DNA, the CDR3 is TGTGCCAGCAGCTTAGAGACCTCAGGAAGGGGCAATGAGCAGTTCTTC. It yields the protein CASSLETSGRGNEQFF.

The J gene is TRBJ2-5, the V gene TRBV5-1, with a weak D call TRBD1 (6 bases). Germline CDR1 SGHRS, CDR2 YFSETQ. V dropped 4 bases and J dropped 0 bases, with 10 bases sitting between them. This CDR3 region has 14 residues. CDR3 protein: CASSPRDNQETQYF. CDR3 DNA sequence: TGCGCCAGCAGCCCCCGGGACAACCAAGAGACCCAGTACTTC.

This chain joins TRBV7-6 and TRBJ1-2; TRBD1 agrees at 11 bases. The CDR3 length is 14 residues. CDR1 SGHVS and CDR2 FNYEAQ come from the germline V gene. The V and J ends lost 3 bases and 4 bases, in that order; junction bases with no gene match: 1. In nucleotides, the CDR3 is TGTGCCAGCAGCTTGGGACAGGGGGGCTATGGCTACACCTTC. Translating gives CASSLGQGGYGYTF.

The V and J genes are TRBV7-8 and TRBJ1-1; no clear D gene. The CDR3 is 14 amino acids. CDR1 is SGHVS and CDR2 is FQNEAQ in the germline V gene. Between the trimmed V and J ends, which lost 5 bases and 5 bases, there was a span of 15 bases. The CDR3 coding sequence is TGTGCCAGCAGCCCACTGAGTGAAAGAACTGAAGCTTTCTTT. Translating gives CASSPLSERTEAFF.

This chain joins TRBV7-9 and TRBJ1-2, with D unclear. This CDR3 spans 13 amino acids. In germline, CDR1 is SEHNR, CDR2 FQNEAQ (reference sequence). V was trimmed by 6 bases and J by 8 bases, leaving 16 bases between them. The CDR3 protein is CASSSPHMQGYTF. The CDR3 DNA reads as TGTGCCAGCAGTTCACCTCACATGCAAGGCTACACCTTC.

As to this clone: The junction departs from the called germline gene at one end, perhaps through a read error. The chain uses TRBV27 and TRBJ2-7, with D possibly TRBD1 on 5 matching bases. The CDR3 covers 15 residues. Germline assignment: CDR1 MNHEY and CDR2 SMNVEV (reference sequence). CDR3 sequence reads: CANSLYVTATYEQYF. CDR3 bases: TGTGCCAACAGTTTATATGTGACAGCCACCTACGAGCAGTACTTC.

In its sample, this clone was seen many times. The gene calls are TRBV7-9 and TRBJ1-1; unclear D gene. V lost 3 bases to trimming and J lost 8 bases, with 7 bases between them. CDR1 and CDR2 from the germline V gene are SEHNR and FQNEAQ (reference sequence). There are 11 residues in the CDR3. The CDR3 here is CASSLSREAFF. As DNA, the CDR3 is TGTGCCAGCAGCTTGTCCAGGGAAGCTTTCTTT.

This clone was observed a handful of times. The gene calls are TRBV11-2 and TRBJ1-2; 8 bases line up with TRBD1. The germline gives CDR1 SGHAT, CDR2 FQNNGV. This CDR3 is 15 amino acids long. The J segment lost 5 bases and the V segment lost 0 bases, leaving 5 bases of the junction unmatched. The CDR3 nucleotides read TGTGCCAGCAGCTTAGATAGGGGACAGGAGTATGGCTACACCTTC. It encodes CASSLDRGQEYGYTF. The full variable domain, in which reference TRBV11-2 and TRBJ1-2 provide the parts outside the CDR3, is EAGVAQSPRYKIIEKRQSVAFWCNPISGHATLYWYQQILGQGPKLLIQFQNNGVVDDSQLPKDRFSAERLKGVDSTLKIQPAKLEDSAVYLCASSLDRGQEYGYTFGSGTRLTVV.